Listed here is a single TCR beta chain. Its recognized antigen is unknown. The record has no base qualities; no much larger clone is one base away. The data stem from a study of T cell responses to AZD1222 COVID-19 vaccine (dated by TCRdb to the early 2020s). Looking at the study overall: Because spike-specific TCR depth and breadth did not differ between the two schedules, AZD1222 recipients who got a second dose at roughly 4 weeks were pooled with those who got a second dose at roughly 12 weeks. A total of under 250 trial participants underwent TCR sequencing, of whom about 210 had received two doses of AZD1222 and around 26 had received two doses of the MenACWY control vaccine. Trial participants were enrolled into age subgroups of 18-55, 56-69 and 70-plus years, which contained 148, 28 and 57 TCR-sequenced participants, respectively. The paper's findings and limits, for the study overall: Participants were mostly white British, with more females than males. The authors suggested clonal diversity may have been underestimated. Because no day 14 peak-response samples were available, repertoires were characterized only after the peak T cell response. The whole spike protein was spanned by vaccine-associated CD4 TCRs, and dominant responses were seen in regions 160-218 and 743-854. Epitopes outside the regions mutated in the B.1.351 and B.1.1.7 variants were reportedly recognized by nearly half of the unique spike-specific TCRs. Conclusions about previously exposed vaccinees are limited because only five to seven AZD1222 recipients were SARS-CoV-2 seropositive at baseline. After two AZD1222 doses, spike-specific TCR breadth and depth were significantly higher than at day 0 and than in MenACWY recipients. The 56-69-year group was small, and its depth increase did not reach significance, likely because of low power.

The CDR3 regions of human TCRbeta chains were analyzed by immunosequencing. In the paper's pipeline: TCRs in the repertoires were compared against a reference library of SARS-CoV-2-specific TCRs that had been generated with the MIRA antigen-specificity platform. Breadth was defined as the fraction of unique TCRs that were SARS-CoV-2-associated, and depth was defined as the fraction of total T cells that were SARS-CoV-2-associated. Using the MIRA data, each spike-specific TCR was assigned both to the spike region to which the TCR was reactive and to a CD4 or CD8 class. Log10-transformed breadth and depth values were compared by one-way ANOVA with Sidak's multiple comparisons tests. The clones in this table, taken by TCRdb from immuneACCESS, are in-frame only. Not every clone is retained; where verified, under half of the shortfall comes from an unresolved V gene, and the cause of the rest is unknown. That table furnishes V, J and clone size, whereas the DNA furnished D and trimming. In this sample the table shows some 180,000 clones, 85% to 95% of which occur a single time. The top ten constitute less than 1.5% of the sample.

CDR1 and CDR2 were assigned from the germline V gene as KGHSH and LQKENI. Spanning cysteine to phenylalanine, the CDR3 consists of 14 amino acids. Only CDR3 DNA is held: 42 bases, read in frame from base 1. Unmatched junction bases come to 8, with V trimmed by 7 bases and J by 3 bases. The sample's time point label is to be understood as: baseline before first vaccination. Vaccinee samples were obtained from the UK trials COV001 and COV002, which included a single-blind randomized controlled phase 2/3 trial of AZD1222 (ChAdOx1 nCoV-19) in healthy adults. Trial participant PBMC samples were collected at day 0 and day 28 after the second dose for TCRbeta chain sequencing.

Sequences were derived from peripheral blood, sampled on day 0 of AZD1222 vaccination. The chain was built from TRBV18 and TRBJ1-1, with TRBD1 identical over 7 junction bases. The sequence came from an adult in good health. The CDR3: CASLGQAGDTEAFF. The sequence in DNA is TGTGCCAGCTTAGGACAGGCAGGGGACACTGAAGCTTTCTTT.